This T cell receptor (beta chain) was obtained from a study of radiotherapy plus CTLA-4 blockade in lung cancer. Study details: Of the patients, 15% to 20% showed objective responses and about 30% attained disease control. Whole-study results and caveats: Blood-borne expansion of tumor-derived TCR clones followed radiotherapy plus ipilimumab. Interferon-beta, together with early blood T cell clone dynamics, reportedly best predicted response.

The repertoire was sequenced with immunoSEQ multiplex PCR; TCRdb's copy has only in-frame clones and lacks some. The sample has 100,000 to 150,000 clones; more than 80% are singletons. Each patient with chemo-refractory metastatic non-small-cell lung cancer was treated with focal radiation plus CTLA-4 blockade using ipilimumab. Notes on this clone: Its antigen is currently unknown.

The CDR3 sequence is 16 residues long. Germline V gives CDR1 SGHRS, CDR2 YFSETQ. V lost 4 bases to trimming and J lost 2 bases; unmatched junction nucleotides: 5. Sequenced material: peripheral blood, taken from a patient treated with radiotherapy plus ipilimumab. The receptor comes from a human donor with non-small cell lung cancer that progressed on radiotherapy plus ipilimumab. V and J are TRBV5-1 and TRBJ2-5, with 13 nucleotides matching TRBD2. Here the CDR3 reads CASSRGLAGPQETQYF. The CDR3 DNA reads TGCGCCAGCAGCCGGGGACTAGCGGGACCACAAGAGACCCAGTACTTC.